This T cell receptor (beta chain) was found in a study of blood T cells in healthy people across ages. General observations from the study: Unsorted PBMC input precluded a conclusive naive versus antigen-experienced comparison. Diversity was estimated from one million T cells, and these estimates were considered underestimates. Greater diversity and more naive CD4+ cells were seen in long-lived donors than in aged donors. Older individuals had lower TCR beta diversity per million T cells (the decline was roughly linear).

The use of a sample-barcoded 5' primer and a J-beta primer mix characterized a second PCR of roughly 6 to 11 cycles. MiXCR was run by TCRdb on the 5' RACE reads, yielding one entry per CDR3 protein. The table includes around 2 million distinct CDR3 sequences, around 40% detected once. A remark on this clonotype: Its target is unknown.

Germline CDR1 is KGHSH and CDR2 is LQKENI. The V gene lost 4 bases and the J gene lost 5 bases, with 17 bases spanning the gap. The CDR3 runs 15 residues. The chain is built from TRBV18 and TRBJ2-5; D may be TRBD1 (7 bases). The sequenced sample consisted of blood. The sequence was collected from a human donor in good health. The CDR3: CASSHAGGPEETQYF. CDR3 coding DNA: TGTGCCAGCTCACACGCAGGGGGGCCGGAGGAGACCCAGTACTTC.